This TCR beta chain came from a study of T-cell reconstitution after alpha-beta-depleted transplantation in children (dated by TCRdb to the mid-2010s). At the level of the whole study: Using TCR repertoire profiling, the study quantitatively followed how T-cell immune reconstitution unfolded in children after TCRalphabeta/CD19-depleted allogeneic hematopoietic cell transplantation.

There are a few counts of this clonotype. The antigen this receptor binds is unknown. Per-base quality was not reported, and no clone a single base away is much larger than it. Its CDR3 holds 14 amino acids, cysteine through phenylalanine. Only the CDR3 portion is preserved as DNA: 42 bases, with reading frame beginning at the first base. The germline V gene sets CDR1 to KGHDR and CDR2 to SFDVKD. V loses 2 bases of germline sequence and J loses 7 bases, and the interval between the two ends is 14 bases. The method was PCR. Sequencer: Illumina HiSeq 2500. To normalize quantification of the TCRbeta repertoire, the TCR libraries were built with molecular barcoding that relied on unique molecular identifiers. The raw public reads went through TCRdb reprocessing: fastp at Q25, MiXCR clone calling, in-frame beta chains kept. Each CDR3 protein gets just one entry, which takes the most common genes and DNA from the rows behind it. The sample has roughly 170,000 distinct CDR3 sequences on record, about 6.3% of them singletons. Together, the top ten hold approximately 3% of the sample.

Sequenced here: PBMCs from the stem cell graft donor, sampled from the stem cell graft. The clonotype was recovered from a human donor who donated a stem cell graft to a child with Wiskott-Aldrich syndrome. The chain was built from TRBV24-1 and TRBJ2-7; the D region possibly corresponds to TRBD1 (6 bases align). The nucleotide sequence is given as TGTGCCACCAGTGATTCGGACAGCCCTAGAGAGCAGTACTTC. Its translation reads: CATSDSDSPREQYF.